These T cell receptor beta chains were read from a single sample in a study of blood T cell repertoires in COVID-19. Only in-frame clones appear in the TCRdb table, and some are missing; sequencing was by immunoSEQ multiplex PCR. The sample records under 500,000 clones, nearly 90% being singletons. Sample: PBMCs or T cells enriched from blood (not recorded which). The receptors derive from a woman in her late teens or twenties with acute COVID-19. Both conserved end residues are part of each CDR3. The size of a clone is reported for some rows only, either as once, few or many, or as a class for expanded clones.

J: TRBJ2-1
V: TRBV19
size: .
CDR3: CASSTLAASSYNEQFF

J: TRBJ1-2
V: TRBV6-2/TRBV6-3
size: .
CDR3: CASSYRTGRGGYTF

J: TRBJ1-2
V: TRBV9
size: .
CDR3: CASSVLGGKNYGYTF

J: TRBJ1-6
V: TRBV6-5
size: .
CDR3: CASLRTGNNSPLHF

J: TRBJ1-5
V: TRBV11-2
size: .
CDR3: CASSNDRLQPQHF

J: TRBJ1-1
V: TRBV4-1
size: .
CDR3: CASSQEDSPGTEAFF

J: TRBJ1-5
V: TRBV2
size: .
CDR3: CASSMTGSNQPQHF

J: TRBJ1-2
V: TRBV7-8
size: .
CDR3: CASTGAFNGYTF

J: TRBJ1-1
V: TRBV10-3
size: .
CDR3: CAIKQGHMNTEAFF

J: TRBJ2-5
V: TRBV4-1
size: .
CDR3: CASSQSPGLAGEQETQYF

J: TRBJ2-3
V: TRBV19
size: .
CDR3: CASSKEASGSLGPDTQYF

J: TRBJ2-7
V: TRBV18
size: .
CDR3: CASSPSGMRDEQYF

J: TRBJ1-1
V: TRBV7-8
size: .
CDR3: CASSLAGANTEAFF

J: TRBJ1-6
V: TRBV18
size: few
CDR3: CASSPGQGAVNSPLHF

J: TRBJ2-7
V: TRBV18
size: .
CDR3: CASSPQGNYEQYF

J: TRBJ2-3
V: TRBV27
size: .
CDR3: CASRREVYASGGTDTQYF

J: TRBJ1-1
V: TRBV19
size: .
CDR3: CASVRAQGSEAFF

J: TRBJ2-7
V: TRBV29-1
size: once
CDR3: CSVETSGTYEQYF

J: TRBJ1-5
V: TRBV7-8
size: once
CDR3: CASSLGVQPQHF

J: TRBJ2-7
V: TRBV6-5
size: .
CDR3: CASRGGSQSYEQYF

J: TRBJ2-7
V: TRBV20-1
size: .
CDR3: CSASRDRGGSYEQYF

J: TRBJ1-4
V: TRBV12-3/TRBV12-4
size: few
CDR3: CASSFNGEKLFF

J: TRBJ1-2
V: TRBV27
size: .
CDR3: CASSLFGQGRAVYGYTF

J: TRBJ2-1
V: TRBV11-2
size: .
CDR3: CASSLARDTTYNEQFF

J: TRBJ2-6
V: TRBV30
size: .
CDR3: CAWSFFEISGANVLTF

J: TRBJ1-2
V: TRBV5-8
size: .
CDR3: CASTIQGAYGYTF

J: TRBJ1-2
V: TRBV30
size: .
CDR3: CAWSGQAESVYTF

J: TRBJ1-4
V: TRBV28
size: .
CDR3: CASSMTGGFATNEKLFF

J: TRBJ2-4
V: TRBV3-1/TRBV3-2
size: .
CDR3: CASSQQGAKNIQYF

J: TRBJ2-5
V: TRBV7-6
size: once
CDR3: CASSPRDRGEETQYF

J: TRBJ1-6
V: TRBV7-9
size: .
CDR3: CASSFRQDSPLHF

J: TRBJ1-2
V: TRBV15
size: .
CDR3: CATSPPRGNYGYTF

J: TRBJ2-1
V: TRBV7-2
size: .
CDR3: CASTILTGPNEQFF

J: TRBJ2-6
V: TRBV2
size: once
CDR3: CASSVRSSGANVLTF

J: TRBJ1-3
V: TRBV3-1/TRBV3-2
size: .
CDR3: CASSQDLTASGNTIYF

J: TRBJ2-7
V: TRBV5-1
size: once
CDR3: CASSFNGWGDRGFSGRYEQYF

J: TRBJ1-3
V: TRBV14
size: .
CDR3: CASSQYRVSGNTIYF

J: TRBJ2-5
V: TRBV7-9
size: .
CDR3: CASSLIAGGGEETQYF

J: TRBJ2-2
V: TRBV5-1
size: few
CDR3: CASTRAEANTGELFF

J: TRBJ2-5
V: TRBV18
size: .
CDR3: CASSPQGQQETQYF

J: TRBJ1-3
V: TRBV7-9
size: .
CDR3: CASSKDRTSGNTIYF

J: TRBJ2-7
V: TRBV4-1
size: .
CDR3: CASSQDVRGYSYEQYF

J: TRBJ2-7
V: TRBV29-1
size: once
CDR3: CSVELLGGINEQYF

J: TRBJ2-7
V: TRBV9
size: .
CDR3: CASSPSSYEQYF

J: TRBJ1-3
V: TRBV6-5
size: .
CDR3: CASSYSRGTSGNTIYF

J: TRBJ2-5
V: TRBV4-1
size: .
CDR3: CASSQVAEETQYF

J: TRBJ2-7
V: TRBV25-1
size: .
CDR3: CASTGMNYEQYF

J: TRBJ2-3
V: TRBV11-3
size: .
CDR3: CASSLGGPDTQYF

J: TRBJ2-2
V: TRBV2
size: .
CDR3: CASSVPTEPGLRNTGELFF

J: TRBJ2-5
V: TRBV4-1
size: .
CDR3: CASSQVGAGPQETQYF

J: TRBJ2-1
V: TRBV19
size: .
CDR3: CASSRQGFYNEQFF

J: TRBJ2-5
V: TRBV24-1
size: .
CDR3: CATSDPREQETQYF